The clone carrying this T cell receptor (beta chain) was observed many times. These data come from a study of neurological immune-mediated disorders. One entry per CDR3 protein, called by TCRdb with MiXCR from the 5' RACE reads. The sample has about 120,000 distinct CDR3 sequences, roughly 3.4% seen once. Trimming removed 5 bases from V and 0 bases from J, with 14 bases in between. The CDR3 runs to 15 residues. The germline CDR1 and CDR2 sequences are SGHVS and FQNEAQ. Sequencing used PBMCs. This sequence was found in a woman in her 30s with multiple sclerosis. The chain has TRBV7-8 and TRBJ2-7; a possible D gene is TRBD2 (5 bases). The CDR3 nucleotides read TGTGCCAGCAGCCCTCGGGAAGGCGTCTCCTACGAGCAGTACTTC. This sequence encodes CASSPREGVSYEQYF.